These 17 T cell receptor beta chains share one sample of origin, sequenced in a study of T cell changes during pregnancy in multiple sclerosis. The repertoire was sequenced with immunoSEQ multiplex PCR; TCRdb's copy has only in-frame clones and lacks some. There are about 39,000 clones in the sample; around 93% occur only once, and under 0.4% lies in the top ten. The source material was CD4+ T cells from peripheral blood mononuclear cells, sampled after pregnancy. All receptors come from a female donor with multiple sclerosis, enrolled in a pregnancy study.

The chain carries TRBV6-1 and TRBJ2-5; no clear D gene. This CDR3 has 14 amino acids. Trimming left V 0 bases short and J 5 bases short, with 10 bases between. The germline V gene has CDR1 MNHNS and CDR2 SASEGT. The CDR3 is CASSEAETLETQYF. CDR3 bases: TGTGCCAGCAGTGAAGCAGAGACACTGGAGACCCAGTACTTC.

The J gene is TRBJ1-5, the V gene TRBV10-3, with D possibly being TRBD1 (6 bases). Trimming took 1 base from V and 2 from J, leaving 12 bases between them. Germline-derived CDR1 and CDR2 are ENHRY and SYGVKD. The CDR3 is 16 amino acids. The CDR3 protein is CAISEYPAGGNQPQHF. The CDR3 DNA follows: TGTGCCATCAGTGAGTACCCAGCAGGGGGCAATCAGCCCCAGCATTTT.

This chain uses TRBV13 with TRBJ2-3; TRBD2 might be the D (6 bases). The V end was cut by 1 base, the J end by 3 bases, with 8 bases between. This CDR3 comprises 14 residues. CDR1 is PRHDT, CDR2 FYEKMQ, per germline (reference sequence). CDR3 coding DNA: TGTGCCAGCAGCTTAGCACTAGCAACAGATACGCAGTATTTT. Residues: CASSLALATDTQYF.

This rearrangement joins TRBV9 to TRBJ2-1; 8 nucleotides match TRBD1. The CDR3 length is 15 residues. With V trimmed by 3 bases and J by 6 bases, 8 bases remained unmatched. CDR1 and CDR2 from the germline V gene are SGDLS and YYNGEE. CDR3 in amino acids: CASSAHRGLINEQFF. The DNA of the CDR3 is TGTGCCAGCAGCGCGCACAGGGGGTTGATCAATGAGCAGTTCTTC.

This chain links TRBV4-1 with TRBJ2-7; 9 bases line up with TRBD2. The CDR3 runs to 18 residues. Losses at the gene ends were 4 bases for V and 4 bases for J; bases not matched to a gene: 17. Germline V lookup: CDR1 MGHRA, CDR2 YSYEKL. The CDR3: CASSPNLFGLAQGYEQYF. The CDR3 DNA follows: TGCGCCAGCAGCCCTAACCTTTTTGGACTAGCGCAAGGATACGAGCAGTACTTC.

The V call is TRBV6-5, the J call TRBJ1-2; TRBD1 agrees at 7 bases. The J segment lost 3 bases and the V segment lost 4 bases, leaving 8 bases of the junction unmatched. CDR3 length: 15 residues. Germline CDR1 is MNHEY and CDR2 is SVGAGI. The CDR3 region is CASSSLTGADYGYTF. For the CDR3, the DNA is TGTGCCAGCAGTTCGCTTACAGGGGCGGACTATGGCTACACCTTC.

V usage is TRBV29-1 and J usage is TRBJ1-2; unclear D gene. This CDR3 is 13 amino acids long. Trimming took 3 bases from V and 8 from J, leaving 16 bases between them. CDR1 is SQVTM and CDR2 is ANQGSEA in the germline V gene. The CDR3 DNA sequence: TGCAGCGTTGAGGAGGGAGGGTACGGCGGCTACACCTTC. It is translated as CSVEEGGYGGYTF.

This rearrangement joins TRBV7-9 to TRBJ2-7; TRBD1 matches at 7 bases. Germline trimming cut 6 bases from V and 5 bases from J; bases unmatched to any gene: 7. This CDR3 is built from 13 residues. CDR1 and CDR2 from the germline V gene are SEHNR and FQNEAQ (reference sequence). The CDR3: CASSTGEANEQYF. The DNA for the CDR3 is TGTGCCAGCAGTACAGGGGAAGCAAACGAGCAGTACTTC.

This chain's CDR3 is CASSAIMSRTSGDDNEQFF. DNA for the CDR3: TGTGCCAGCAGCGCGATTATGAGCCGGACTAGCGGGGATGACAATGAGCAGTTCTTC. The V and J genes are TRBV7-9 and TRBJ2-1, with 12 nucleotides matching TRBD2. Germline V lookup: CDR1 SEHNR, CDR2 FQNEAQ (reference sequence). Trimming cost V 5 bases and J 5 bases; bases outside gene matches: 16. The CDR3 contains 19 residues. Drawing the rest from reference TRBV7-9 and TRBJ2-1, the complete variable domain is DTGVSQNPRHKITKRGQNVTFRCDPISEHNRLYWYRQTLGQGPEFLTYFQNEAQLEKSRLLSDRFSAERPKGSFSTLEIQRTEQGDSAMYLCASSAIMSRTSGDDNEQFFGPGTRLTVL.

The J gene is TRBJ2-7, the V gene TRBV15; maybe TRBD1 (5 bases). CDR3 length equals 13 residues. Trimming took 3 bases from V and 0 from J, leaving 6 bases between them. In germline, CDR1 is LNHNV, CDR2 YYDKDF (reference sequence). CDR3 DNA sequence: TGTGCCACCAGCAGCGACAGCTCCTACGAGCAGTACTTC. Amino acids: CATSSDSSYEQYF.

This chain connects TRBV6-5 to TRBJ2-2; TRBD2 matches 12 bases. The germline gives CDR1 MNHEY, CDR2 SVGAGI. The CDR3 is 16 residues long. The V gene end was trimmed by 4 bases and the J gene end by 5 bases; junction bases not matched to a gene: 5. CDR3 sequence (DNA): TGTGCCAGCAGTTGGACGACTAGCGGGAGTACCGGGGAGCTGTTTTTT. Its translation is CASSWTTSGSTGELFF.

The rearrangement joins TRBV7-9 to TRBJ1-1; 9 bases match TRBD1. Germline CDR1 SEHNR, CDR2 FQNEAQ (reference sequence). CDR3 length: 14 amino acids. The V segment lost 6 bases and the J segment 5 bases; nucleotides outside the gene matches: 7. DNA for the CDR3: TGTGCCAGCAGACTACAGGGGGCGCGGACTGAAGCTTTCTTT. Translation gives CASRLQGARTEAFF.

This rearrangement joins TRBV2 to TRBJ2-3; possibly TRBD1 for D (6 bases). Germline CDR1 and CDR2: SNHLY and FYNNEI. CDR3 length equals 14 residues. V lost 6 bases and J 0 bases, leaving 10 bases between the germline ends. The CDR3 DNA follows: TGTGCCAGCAGGAGACAGGCTAGCACAGATACGCAGTATTTT. This sequence encodes CASRRQASTDTQYF. Based on the CDR3 plus reference TRBV2 and TRBJ2-3, the full variable domain is EPEVTQTPSHQVTQMGQEVILRCVPISNHLYFYWYRQILGQKVEFLVSFYNNEISEKSEIFDDQFSVERPDGSNFTLKIRSTKLEDSAMYFCASRRQASTDTQYFGPGTRLTVL.

The chain combines TRBV10-3 with TRBJ1-2; D not certain. Per germline, CDR1 ENHRY and CDR2 SYGVKD. The CDR3 has 14 residues. The V gene lost 4 bases and the J gene lost 2 bases, with 11 bases spanning the gap. CDR3 in amino acids: CAISVEGTNYGYTF. The CDR3 region has the DNA TGTGCCATCAGTGTTGAGGGTACCAACTATGGCTACACCTTC.

The chain couples TRBV5-5 to TRBJ1-5; perhaps TRBD1 as D (6 bases). The CDR3 sequence is 16 residues long. The V gene's germline CDR1 is SGHKS and CDR2 YYEKEE (reference sequence). With 0 bases removed from V and 4 bases from J, the gap between germline ends came to 14 bases. CDR3 sequence reads: CASSLGGGRENQPQHF. CDR3 coding DNA: TGTGCCAGCAGCTTGGGGGGGGGCAGGGAAAATCAGCCCCAGCATTTT.

The CDR3 spells CASTLSQSYTEAFF. CDR3 coding DNA: TGTGCCAGCACCCTATCTCAATCCTACACTGAAGCTTTCTTT. The J gene is TRBJ1-1, the V gene TRBV9; no firm D call. Trimming stripped 6 bases from V and 3 bases from J, with 15 bases between. This CDR3 spans 14 amino acids. Germline CDR1 SGDLS, CDR2 YYNGEE.

V is TRBV6-1 and J is TRBJ1-4; TRBD1 is a possible D gene (6 bases). Per germline, CDR1 MNHNS and CDR2 SASEGT. The CDR3 loop spans 13 amino acids. V lost 4 bases and J 10 bases, leaving 13 bases between the germline ends. The CDR3 nucleotides read TGTGCCAGCAGTGGGAACTGGGGGCTAAAACTGTTTTTT. This codes for CASSGNWGLKLFF.